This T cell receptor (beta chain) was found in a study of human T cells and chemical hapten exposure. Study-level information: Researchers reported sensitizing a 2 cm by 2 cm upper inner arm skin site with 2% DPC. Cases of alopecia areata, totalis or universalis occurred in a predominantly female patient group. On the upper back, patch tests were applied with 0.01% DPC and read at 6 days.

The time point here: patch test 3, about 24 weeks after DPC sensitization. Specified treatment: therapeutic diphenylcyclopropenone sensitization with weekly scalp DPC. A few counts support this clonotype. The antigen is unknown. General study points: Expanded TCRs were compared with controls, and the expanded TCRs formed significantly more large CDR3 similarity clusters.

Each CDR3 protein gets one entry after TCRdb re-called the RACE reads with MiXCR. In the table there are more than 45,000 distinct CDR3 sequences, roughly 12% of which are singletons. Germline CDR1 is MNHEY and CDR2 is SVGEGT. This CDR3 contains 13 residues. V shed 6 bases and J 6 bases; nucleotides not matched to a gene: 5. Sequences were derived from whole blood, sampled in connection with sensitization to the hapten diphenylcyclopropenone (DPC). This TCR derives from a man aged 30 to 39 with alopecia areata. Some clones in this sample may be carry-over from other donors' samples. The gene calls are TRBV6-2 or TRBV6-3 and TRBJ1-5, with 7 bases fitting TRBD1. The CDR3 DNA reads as TGTGCCAGCAGGTCAGCAGGGGGTCAGCCCCAGCATTTT. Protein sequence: CASRSAGGQPQHF.